Listed here are 16 T cell receptor beta chains from one sample, sequenced in a study of cytomegalovirus exposure and HLA in healthy donors. It was with 60 Vbeta and 13 Jbeta primers that the PCR ran. Produced via immunoSEQ multiplex PCR; TCRdb's table is partial and in-frame only. Here the sample spans 200,000 to 250,000 clones, roughly 83% being singletons. The specimen was PBMCs. These receptors all come from a girl aged 10-17 years in good health and CMV-seronegative.

This chain joins TRBV2 and TRBJ2-2; D perhaps matches TRBD2 (5 bases). There are 14 residues in the CDR3. Germline V gives CDR1 SNHLY, CDR2 FYNNEI. Trimming removed 8 bases from V and 3 bases from J, with 13 bases in between. The CDR3 loop reads CASQLVGDTGELFF. As DNA, the CDR3 is TGTGCCAGCCAACTAGTTGGAGACACCGGGGAGCTGTTTTTT.

V usage is TRBV4-2 and J usage is TRBJ2-7; the match to TRBD2 covers 7 bases. The CDR3 is 16 residues long. Germline CDR1 reads LGHNA; CDR2 reads YNFKEQ. The V segment lost 0 bases and the J segment 7 bases; nucleotides outside the gene matches: 12. Here the CDR3 reads CASSQDRTSASGEQYF. The DNA for the CDR3 is TGTGCCAGCAGCCAAGATAGAACTAGCGCGAGTGGGGAGCAGTACTTC.

This clone was seen more than once but under ten times. The chain couples TRBV2 to TRBJ1-2; the D gene is possibly TRBD1 (5 bases). CDR1 and CDR2 from the germline V gene are SNHLY and FYNNEI. V shed 4 bases and J shed 4 bases, with 13 bases lying between them. The CDR3 runs 14 residues. Written as DNA, the CDR3 is TGTGCCAGCAGTGCACGACAGTCTCCCTATGGCTACACCTTC. It specifies CASSARQSPYGYTF.

The rearrangement joins TRBV28 to TRBJ2-7, with 7 bases matching TRBD1. Germline CDR1 reads MDHEN; CDR2 reads SYDVKM. Germline trimming cut 4 bases from V and 3 bases from J; bases unmatched to any gene: 12. The CDR3 totals 16 residues. The CDR3 here is CASSSPAAGGRYEQYF. CDR3 bases: TGTGCCAGCAGTTCACCAGCCGCAGGGGGACGCTACGAGCAGTACTTC. Complete variable domain (other parts from reference TRBV28 and TRBJ2-7): DVKVTQSSRYLVKRTGEKVFLECVQDMDHENMFWYRQDPGLGLRLIYFSYDVKMKEKGDIPEGYSVSREKKERFSLILESASTNQTSMYLCASSSPAAGGRYEQYFGPGTRLTVT.

This chain uses TRBV6-6 with TRBJ2-7; 8 positions match TRBD2. The junction had 6 bases not matched to a gene; V was cut back by 7 bases and J by 4 bases. CDR3 size: 13 residues. The germline V gene encodes CDR1 MNHNY and CDR2 SVGAGI (reference sequence). Here the CDR3 DNA reads TGTGCCAGCACGGGACTAGTAGGGTACGAGCAGTACTTC. Amino acids: CASTGLVGYEQYF.

The rearrangement joins TRBV5-1 to TRBJ2-2; the match to TRBD1 covers 7 bases. The V gene end was trimmed by 1 base and the J gene end by 1 base; junction bases not matched to a gene: 4. Germline lookup yields CDR1 SGHRS and CDR2 YFSETQ. The CDR3 is 16 residues long. This chain's CDR3 is CASSLLTGENTGELFF. DNA for the CDR3: TGCGCCAGCAGCTTGCTTACAGGGGAGAACACCGGGGAGCTGTTTTTT.

The rearrangement uses TRBV2 and TRBJ1-1; D is ambiguous. V lost 1 base and J 5 bases, leaving 8 bases between the germline ends. Germline lookup yields CDR1 SNHLY and CDR2 FYNNEI. The CDR3 consists of 13 residues. DNA of the CDR3: TGTGCCAGCAGTGAAGGGTTTCGGACTGAAGCTTTCTTT. Its protein is CASSEGFRTEAFF.

The rearrangement joins TRBV28 to TRBJ1-2, with 8 bases identical to TRBD1. The germline V gene has CDR1 MDHEN and CDR2 SYDVKM. Losses at the gene ends were 6 bases for V and 5 bases for J; bases not matched to a gene: 5. The CDR3 runs to 13 residues. The CDR3 nucleotides read TGTGCCAGCAGCTGGGACAGGTCATATGGCTACACCTTC. Its protein is CASSWDRSYGYTF.

This clone turned up a few times. The CDR3 protein is CASSLGGAWRGATYEQYF. CDR3 nucleotides: TGTGCCAGCAGCTTAGGAGGGGCATGGCGGGGGGCGACCTACGAGCAGTACTTC. V usage is TRBV13 and J usage is TRBJ2-7; TRBD2 aligns across 8 bases. Germline loops: CDR1 PRHDT, CDR2 FYEKMQ (reference sequence). V dropped 0 bases and J dropped 2; count of bases not matched to a gene: 12. There are 18 residues in the CDR3.

The chain recombines TRBV28 with TRBJ2-1, with D possibly being TRBD2 (6 bases). V was cut by 4 bases and J by 10 bases, with 20 bases left in between. Germline CDR1 MDHEN, CDR2 SYDVKM. The CDR3 sequence is 15 residues long. CDR3 in DNA: TGTGCCAGCAGTTCCGCAAGGCGGGAAAGCAGGGAGCAGTTCTTC. Residues: CASSSARRESREQFF. Using reference TRBV28 and TRBJ2-1 for the parts outside the CDR3, the full variable domain is DVKVTQSSRYLVKRTGEKVFLECVQDMDHENMFWYRQDPGLGLRLIYFSYDVKMKEKGDIPEGYSVSREKKERFSLILESASTNQTSMYLCASSSARRESREQFFGPGTRLTVL.

V and J are TRBV13 and TRBJ1-6; a weak D match, TRBD1 (6 bases). CDR1 is PRHDT and CDR2 is FYEKMQ in the germline V gene (reference sequence). Deletions cut 3 bases from V and 8 bases from J, with 11 bases between. The CDR3 spans 14 residues. In nucleotides, the CDR3 is TGTGCCAGCAGCTTCAGGGGATCGGATTCACCCCTCCACTTT. Its translation is CASSFRGSDSPLHF. Using reference TRBV13 and TRBJ1-6 for the parts outside the CDR3, the full variable domain is AAGVIQSPRHLIKEKRETATLKCYPIPRHDTVYWYQQGPGQDPQFLISFYEKMQSDKGSIPDRFSAQQFSDYHSELNMSSLELGDSALYFCASSFRGSDSPLHFGNGTRLTVT.

The gene calls are TRBV7-9 and TRBJ1-1; D unclear. The ends were cut back, 4 bases at V and 1 base at J, with 4 bases in the middle. This CDR3 has 12 residues. Germline loops: CDR1 SEHNR, CDR2 FQNEAQ (reference sequence). CDR3 DNA sequence: TGTGCCAGCAGCTCACAGAACACTGAAGCTTTCTTT. Its translation is CASSSQNTEAFF.

This clone occurred a few times. The chain recombines TRBV5-1 with TRBJ2-1, with 9 bases lining up with TRBD2. J lost 8 bases, V lost 0 bases, and 3 bases had no gene match. The germline gives CDR1 SGHRS, CDR2 YFSETQ. The CDR3 sequence is 14 residues long. The CDR3 here is CASSLVSGSDEQFF. The CDR3 coding sequence is TGCGCCAGCAGCTTGGTTAGCGGGAGTGATGAGCAGTTCTTC.

The chain links TRBV4-1 to TRBJ1-2, with D possibly being TRBD1 (6 bases). The germline CDR1 and CDR2 sequences are MGHRA and YSYEKL. V was shortened by 0 bases and J by 5 bases, with 16 bases between the two germline ends. The CDR3 has 16 amino acids. The CDR3 DNA is TGCGCCAGCAGCCAAGATGGCGCCGGGACATTGTATGGCTACACCTTC. Translating gives CASSQDGAGTLYGYTF.

The CDR3 is CAISPDSTAGANVLTF. In DNA form, the CDR3 reads TGTGCCATCAGTCCGGACAGCACGGCTGGGGCCAACGTCCTGACTTTC. The rearrangement uses TRBV10-3 and TRBJ2-6; D possibly corresponds to TRBD1 (6 bases). CDR1 and CDR2 (germline): ENHRY, SYGVKD. V gave up 5 bases and J gave up 2 bases, with 13 bases separating them. The CDR3 is 16 residues long.

This clone has just one count. The V gene is TRBV5-5, the J gene TRBJ1-5, with a tentative D call TRBD1 (6 bases). Trimming shortened V by 0 bases and J by 0 bases, and 10 bases separated the two germline ends. The CDR3 spans 16 residues. Germline values: CDR1 SGHKS, CDR2 YYEKEE (reference sequence). CDR3: CASSLVGTYSNQPQHF. In DNA form, the CDR3 reads TGTGCCAGCAGCTTGGTGGGGACATATAGCAATCAGCCCCAGCATTTT.